Following are 8 T cell receptor beta chains from one sample sequenced in a study of T cells in Graves' hyperthyroidism and ophthalmopathy. Template material for amplifying TCR beta CDR3 regions consisted of RNA transcripts. The HTBI primer set drove a first-round RT-PCR of the TCR CDR3. TCRdb re-derived calls from the multiplex PCR reads in MiXCR, one entry per CDR3 protein. In the table there are over 250,000 distinct CDR3 sequences, 20% to 25% of which are singletons. The sample taken for sequencing was blood. The receptors shown here come from a man aged 40-50 years with Graves' hyperthyroidism that later progressed to Graves' ophthalmopathy.

A single count supports this clonotype. V gene TRBV24-1 combines with J gene TRBJ2-7; the match to TRBD2 covers 7 bases. After removal of 2 bases from V and 6 bases from J, the junction contained 15 bases not matched to a gene. Per germline, CDR1 KGHDR and CDR2 SFDVKD. The CDR3 totals 17 residues. The CDR3 DNA is TGTGCCACCAGTGATTCTGGGGCGGGAGAACCCCGGGCCGAGCAGTACTTC. As protein: CATSDSGAGEPRAEQYF.

This clonotype was recorded many times. This chain connects TRBV10-3 to TRBJ2-5; 14 nucleotides match TRBD2. The junction had 7 bases not matched to a gene; V was cut back by 9 bases and J by 4 bases. Germline-derived CDR1 and CDR2 are ENHRY and SYGVKD. This CDR3 is 15 amino acids long. For the CDR3, the DNA is TGTGCCATGCGCTCCGGGACTAGCGGGAGAGAGACCCAGTACTTC. Translated: CAMRSGTSGRETQYF.

This clonotype was counted a few times. This may arise from a read error, as a much more abundant clone is one base away. The CDR3 DNA reads as TGTGCCTGGACATACCGTGTAGCGGGAGCAGGCGAGCAGTACTTC. Its protein product is CAWTYRVAGAGEQYF. The V gene is TRBV30, the J gene TRBJ2-7, with 9 bases that match TRBD2. In germline, CDR1 is GTSNPN, CDR2 SVGIG (reference sequence). CDR3 length: 15 residues. V lost 4 bases, J lost 6 bases, and 13 bases stayed unmatched. Complete variable domain (other parts from reference TRBV30 and TRBJ2-7): SQTIHQWPATLVQPVGSPLSLECTVEGTSNPNLYWYRQAAGRGLQLLFYSVGIGQISSEVPQNLSASRPQDRQFILSSKKLLLSDSGFYLCAWTYRVAGAGEQYFGPGTRLTVT.

This clonotype was seen repeatedly, ten times or more. This CDR3 is CASRPGLTNYGYTF. CDR3 nucleotides: TGTGCCAGCAGACCTGGACTGACCAACTATGGCTACACCTTC. This sequence joins TRBV12-3 or TRBV12-4 and TRBJ1-2, with no clear D. This CDR3 comprises 14 residues. V dropped 6 bases and J dropped 2 bases, with 13 bases sitting between them.

In its sample, this clonotype was seen many times. This chain links TRBV28 with TRBJ2-7; possible D gene TRBD2, 6 bases. Trimming cost V 2 bases and J 3 bases, with 11 bases left between them. The germline CDR1 and CDR2 sequences are MDHEN and SYDVKM. The CDR3 runs 14 residues. CDR3 protein: CASSLGGNNYEQYF. The CDR3 DNA sequence: TGTGCCAGCAGTTTAGGGGGGAACAACTACGAGCAGTACTTC.

The chain carries TRBV24-1 and TRBJ2-2; TRBD1 matches at 11 bases. CDR3 length equals 16 residues. V was pared by 3 bases and J by 6 bases, with 5 bases of the junction left unmatched. Germline CDR1 and CDR2: KGHDR and SFDVKD. The CDR3 is CATSDPRTGGPGELFF. The CDR3 DNA follows: TGTGCCACCAGTGATCCCCGGACAGGGGGCCCCGGGGAGCTGTTTTTT.

This clonotype was seen ten or more times. This chain joins TRBV6-2 or TRBV6-3 and TRBJ1-1, with TRBD1 identical over 8 bases. The V segment lost 2 bases and the J segment 5 bases; nucleotides outside the gene matches: 4. The CDR3 sequence is 14 residues long. Germline V CDR1 and CDR2: MNHEY, SVGEGT. The chain's CDR3 is CASSYPGGKTEAFF. In nucleotides, the CDR3 is TGTGCCAGCAGTTACCCAGGGGGCAAGACTGAAGCTTTCTTT.

In this sample, this clonotype turned up many times. V is TRBV12-3 or TRBV12-4 and J is TRBJ2-2, with TRBD1 identical over 9 bases. V gave up 1 base and J gave up 7 bases; unmatched junction bases: 4. This CDR3 has 15 residues. CDR3 nucleotides: TGTGCCAGCAGTTTAGAACAGGGGGCTTTCGGGGAGCTGTTTTTT. Its protein product is CASSLEQGAFGELFF.